This section outlines one T cell receptor beta chain sequence together with its context. The sample's treatment: 15 to 20 received Ad26.COV2.S at low or high dose, single or two shots; roughly five received placebo; per-sample allocation not given. Day 63 following the first vaccine or placebo injection was when the samples were taken. Boston supplied an adult donor aged 18-55 years. V was cut by 5 bases and J by 2 bases, with 13 bases left in between. The CDR3 length is 15 residues. Germline CDR1 and CDR2: MDHEN and SYDVKM. These data are taken from a study of Ad26.COV2.S vaccination and SARS-CoV-2 variants. Study information: This donor came from the COV1001 trial of Ad26.COV2.S.

Method: immunoSEQ multiplex PCR; TCRdb's copy keeps in-frame clones and lacks some. The data contain under 500,000 clones, about nine tenths of them singletons. This material consisted of peripheral blood, taken in a trial of Ad26.COV2.S vaccine versus placebo. The source is a person aged 18-65 years who received the Ad26.COV2.S COVID-19 vaccine or a placebo. This chain connects TRBV28 to TRBJ2-1; the D gene could be TRBD1 or TRBD2 (5 bases each). The CDR3 DNA reads TGTGCCAGCAGTAGGGACGGGTTCCCCTACAATGAGCAGTTCTTC. Protein: CASSRDGFPYNEQFF. The variable domain in full, with the rest retrieved from reference TRBV28 and TRBJ2-1, is DVKVTQSSRYLVKRTGEKVFLECVQDMDHENMFWYRQDPGLGLRLIYFSYDVKMKEKGDIPEGYSVSREKKERFSLILESASTNQTSMYLCASSRDGFPYNEQFFGPGTRLTVL.